Listed below are T cell receptor beta chains from one sample, sequenced in a study of CD8 T cells in ankylosing spondylitis. One entry per CDR3 protein, called by TCRdb with MiXCR from the 5' RACE reads. The sample gives some 840,000 distinct CDR3 sequences, roughly 10% of which show up once; approximately 0.5% is in the top ten. Material for sequencing was blood, either unsorted or a sorted T cell fraction (not recorded which). These receptors were obtained from a male donor with ankylosing spondylitis. The CDR3 runs from the conserved cysteine through the conserved F or W. D genes are given only for firm matches. For some rows the clone size is stated as once, few or many, or as a class when expanded; others skip it.

>TRBV13|TRBJ2-7|NA|few
CASSPRGRAERYEQYF
TGTGCCAGCAGCCCAAGGGGTAGGGCAGAGAGGTACGAGCAGTACTTC
>TRBV6-1|TRBJ2-1|NA|NA
CAIRSLGRYNEQFF
TGTGCCATAAGGTCCCTTGGTCGATACAATGAGCAGTTCTTC
>TRBV18|TRBJ2-1|TRBD1|NA
CASSQDRVYNEQFF
TGTGCCAGCTCACAGGACAGGGTTTACAATGAGCAGTTCTTC
>TRBV11-2|TRBJ2-1|NA|few
CASRKPGLNNEQFF
TGTGCCAGCAGGAAACCGGGACTTAACAATGAGCAGTTCTTC
>TRBV7-9|TRBJ1-5|NA|many
CASSSGSNQPQHF
TGTGCCAGCAGCTCAGGATCCAATCAGCCCCAGCATTTT
>TRBV7-8|TRBJ2-1|TRBD2|NA
CASSWARAGSYNEQFF
TGTGCCAGCAGCTGGGCCAGAGCGGGATCCTACAATGAGCAGTTCTTC
>TRBV20-1|TRBJ2-7|NA|few
CSANRQDPYEQYF
TGCAGTGCTAACAGACAGGATCCCTACGAGCAGTACTTC
>TRBV10-3|TRBJ1-3|NA|few
CAISESFLGNTIYF
TGTGCCATCAGTGAGTCATTTCTAGGGAACACCATATATTTT
>TRBV7-2|TRBJ2-3|NA|few
CASSPRLGGSTDTQYF
TGTGCCAGCAGCCCCCGACTAGGGGGAAGCACAGATACGCAGTATTTT
>TRBV20-1|TRBJ2-7|TRBD1|few
CSAPTGAYEQYF
TGCAGTGCGCCAACAGGGGCCTACGAGCAGTACTTC
>TRBV29-1|TRBJ2-1|NA|NA
CSVVGSGSVPRNEQFF
TGCAGCGTTGTAGGGTCGGGTAGTGTCCCCCGCAATGAGCAGTTCTTC
>TRBV29-1|TRBJ2-3|NA|NA
CSVEDLGVRADTQYF
TGCAGCGTTGAAGATCTAGGAGTTCGCGCAGATACGCAGTATTTT
>TRBV30|TRBJ2-3|TRBD2|NA
CAWSGRIAGVGDTQYF
TGTGCCTGGAGTGGTCGAATAGCGGGAGTAGGGGATACGCAGTATTTT
>TRBV29-1|TRBJ1-1|NA|NA
CSVVVGANTEAFF
TGCAGCGTTGTGGTGGGGGCGAACACTGAAGCTTTCTTT
>TRBV6-5|TRBJ2-1|TRBD2|many
CASSKTSGLAGRGSYNEQFF
TGTGCCAGCAGCAAGACATCGGGACTAGCGGGCAGGGGCTCCTACAATGAGCAGTTCTTC
>TRBV11-2|TRBJ2-1|NA|NA
CASSQTINGYNEQFF
TGTGCCAGCAGCCAAACTATAAATGGCTACAATGAGCAGTTCTTC
>TRBV20-1|TRBJ2-1|NA|few
CSASGDSYNEQFF
TGCAGTGCTAGCGGTGACTCCTACAATGAGCAGTTCTTC
>TRBV20-1|TRBJ2-2|NA|few
CSAIDAGRSGGELFF
TGCAGTGCCATAGACGCGGGACGGTCGGGCGGGGAGCTGTTTTTT
>TRBV10-3|TRBJ2-1|TRBD2|NA
CAIRAGGSDEQFF
TGTGCCATCAGGGCGGGAGGGTCCGATGAGCAGTTCTTC
>TRBV10-1|TRBJ2-1|NA|many
CASSDHRSGEQFF
TGCGCCAGCAGTGATCACAGGTCGGGTGAGCAGTTCTTC
>TRBV20-1|TRBJ1-5|NA|few
CSARDPRGGNQPQHF
TGCAGTGCTAGAGATCCGCGAGGGGGCAATCAGCCCCAGCATTTT
>TRBV5-1|TRBJ2-3|TRBD2|few
CASSSGTSGTSSTDTQYF
TGCGCCAGCAGCAGCGGGACTAGCGGTACTTCTAGCACAGATACGCAGTATTTT
>TRBV20-1|TRBJ1-1|NA|few
CSAGGAVDTEAFF
TGCAGTGCTGGTGGCGCGGTCGACACTGAAGCTTTCTTT
>TRBV20-1|TRBJ2-7|TRBD1|few
CSALEGQGSYEQYF
TGCAGTGCTCTTGAGGGACAGGGATCCTACGAGCAGTACTTC
>TRBV20-1|TRBJ2-1|NA|NA
CSIHRGRSYNEQFF
TGCAGTATTCACCGGGGGCGCTCCTACAATGAGCAGTTCTTC
>TRBV5-1|TRBJ2-1|TRBD1|many
CASRGRGPSYNEQFF
TGCGCCAGCAGAGGAAGGGGGCCTTCCTACAATGAGCAGTTCTTC
>TRBV3-1|TRBJ2-6|TRBD1|few
CASSRTGFGANVLTF
TGTGCCAGCAGCCGGACAGGGTTTGGGGCCAACGTCCTGACTTTC
>TRBV20-1|TRBJ2-4|TRBD1|few
CSATSDRGANIQYF
TGCAGTGCCACCTCGGACAGGGGAGCGAACATTCAGTACTTC
>TRBV29-1|TRBJ2-5|TRBD1|many
CSAHLPGQATQYF
TGCAGCGCCCATTTACCGGGACAGGCCACCCAGTACTTC
>TRBV20-1|TRBJ1-2|NA|NA
CSARDPGLYTNYGYTF
TGCAGTGCTAGAGATCCGGGACTCTATACTAACTATGGCTACACCTTC
>TRBV10-3|TRBJ2-1|NA|few
CAISRGGTANEQFF
TGTGCCATCTCGAGGGGGGGCACTGCAAATGAGCAGTTCTTC
>TRBV5-1|TRBJ2-1|NA|NA
CASSFGLEGYNEQFF
TGCGCCAGCAGCTTCGGGCTAGAGGGCTACAATGAGCAGTTCTTC
>TRBV6-1|TRBJ1-5|NA|few
CASSEGTPSNQPQHF
TGTGCCAGCAGTGAAGGAACCCCGTCGAATCAGCCCCAGCATTTT
>TRBV5-1|TRBJ1-1|NA|NA
CASSLSGGQNTEAFF
TGCGCCAGCAGCCTATCTGGAGGACAGAACACTGAAGCTTTCTTT
>TRBV6-5|TRBJ2-7|NA|NA
CASSYSDSPYEQYF
TGTGCCAGCAGTTACTCGGACAGCCCCTACGAGCAGTACTTC
>TRBV5-1|TRBJ2-3|NA|few
CASTPRGSTDTQYF
TGCGCCAGCACCCCGAGAGGATCCACAGATACGCAGTATTTT
>TRBV4-2|TRBJ1-2|NA|NA
CASSQGHYGYTF
TGTGCCAGCAGCCAGGGACACTATGGCTACACCTTC